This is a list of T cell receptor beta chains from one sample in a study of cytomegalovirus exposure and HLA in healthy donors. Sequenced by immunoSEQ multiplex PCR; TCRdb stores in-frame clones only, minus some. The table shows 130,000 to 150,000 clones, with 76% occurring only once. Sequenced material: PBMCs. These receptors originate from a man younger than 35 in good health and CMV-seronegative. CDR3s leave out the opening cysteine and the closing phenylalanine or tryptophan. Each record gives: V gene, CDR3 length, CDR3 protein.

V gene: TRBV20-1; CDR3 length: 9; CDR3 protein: SARGPGPQH
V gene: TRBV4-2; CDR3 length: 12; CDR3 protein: ASNQGGYSYGYT
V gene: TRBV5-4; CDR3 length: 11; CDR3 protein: ASSHSISYEQY
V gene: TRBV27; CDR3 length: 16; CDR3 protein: ASTEKFTAAGNQETQY
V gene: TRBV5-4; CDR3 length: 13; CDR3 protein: ASSLNRDVSYEQY
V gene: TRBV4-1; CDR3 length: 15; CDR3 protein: ASSQDPGQGAPYEQY
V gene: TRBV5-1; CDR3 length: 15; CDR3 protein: ASSLEVTGAGANVLT
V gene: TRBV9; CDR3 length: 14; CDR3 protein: ASSGGRVAGYNEQF
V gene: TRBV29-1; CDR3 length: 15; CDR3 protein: SVEDESDPYSYNEQF
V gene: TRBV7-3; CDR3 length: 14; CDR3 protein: ASSFGSGTGGTEAF
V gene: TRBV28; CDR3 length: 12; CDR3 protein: ASNAGPNNQPQH
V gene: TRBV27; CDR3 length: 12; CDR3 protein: ASSPSGPYNEQF
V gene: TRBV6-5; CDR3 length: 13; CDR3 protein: ASSYPSRGAGELF
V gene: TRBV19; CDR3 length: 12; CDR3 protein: ASNRNANTGELF
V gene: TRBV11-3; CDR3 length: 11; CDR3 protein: ASSYRQGGEQY
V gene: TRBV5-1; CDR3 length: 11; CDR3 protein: ASSMDRVGGYT
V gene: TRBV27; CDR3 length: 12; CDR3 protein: ASSLTRVSYEQY
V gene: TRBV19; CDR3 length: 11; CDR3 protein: ASARDRNTEAF
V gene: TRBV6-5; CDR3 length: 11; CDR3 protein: ASSAGTAYEQY
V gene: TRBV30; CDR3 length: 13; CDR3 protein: AWSHLGRLDEKLF
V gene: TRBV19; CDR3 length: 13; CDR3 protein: ASSITGQSNYGYT
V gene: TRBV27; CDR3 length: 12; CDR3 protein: ASSSRTLLYEQY
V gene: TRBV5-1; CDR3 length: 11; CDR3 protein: ASSLEGGGFYT
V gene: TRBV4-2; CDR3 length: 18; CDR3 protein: ASSQVSVVGGGSYNSPLH
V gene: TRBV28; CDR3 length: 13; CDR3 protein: ASSFLVPVSYEQY
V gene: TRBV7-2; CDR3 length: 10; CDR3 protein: ASSLDNSDGI
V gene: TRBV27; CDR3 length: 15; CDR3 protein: ASRPHEWRGTYNEQF
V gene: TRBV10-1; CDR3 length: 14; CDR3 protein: ASSEVSGELRGTQY
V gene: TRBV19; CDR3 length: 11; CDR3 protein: ATRQVMNTEAF
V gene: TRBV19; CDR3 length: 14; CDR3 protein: ASSVQEHSYNSPLH
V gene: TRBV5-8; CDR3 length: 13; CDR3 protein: ASSPGQPLGQPQH
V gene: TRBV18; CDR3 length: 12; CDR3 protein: ASSARQDHTEAF
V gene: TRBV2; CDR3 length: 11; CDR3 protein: ASRGQATGELF
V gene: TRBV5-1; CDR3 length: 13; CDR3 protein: ASSRTSTTNEKLF
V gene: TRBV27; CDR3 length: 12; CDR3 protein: ASSLRGGYYEQY
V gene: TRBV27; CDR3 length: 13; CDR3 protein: ASSLGTGALYGYT
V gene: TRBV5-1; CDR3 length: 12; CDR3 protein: ASSLASMNTEAF
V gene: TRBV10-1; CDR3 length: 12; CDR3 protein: ASSERPGNEKLF
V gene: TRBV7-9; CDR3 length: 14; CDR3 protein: ASGTGVGPTNEKLF
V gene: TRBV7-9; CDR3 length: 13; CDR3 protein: ASSPRTSSRGEQY
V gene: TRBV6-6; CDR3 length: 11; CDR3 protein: ASSYNSHTEAF
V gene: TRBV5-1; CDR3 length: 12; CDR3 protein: ASRLAGDTGELF